This TCR beta chain was sequenced in a study of blood T cell repertoires in COVID-19. Trimming pared 6 bases from V and 4 bases from J, leaving 17 bases between. CDR1 is SGDLS, CDR2 YYNGEE, per germline. This CDR3 has 15 amino acids. Authors' methods: Estimation of nucleated cell counts relied on the amplification of reference gene primers. TCRdb keeps only in-frame clones here, not all; method: immunoSEQ multiplex PCR. V and J calls and clone size are copied from that table; D and trimming were computed from the DNA. The sample holds fewer than 250,000 clones; about 85% are singletons and the top ten take 20%.

Sequencing was performed on peripheral blood. The receptor was isolated from a man aged 30 to 39 with active or convalescent COVID-19. V gene TRBV9 combines with J gene TRBJ2-1; no clear D. The CDR3 region is CASTQGRPGYNEQFF. CDR3 bases: TGTGCCAGCACCCAAGGTAGGCCCGGGTACAATGAGCAGTTCTTC.